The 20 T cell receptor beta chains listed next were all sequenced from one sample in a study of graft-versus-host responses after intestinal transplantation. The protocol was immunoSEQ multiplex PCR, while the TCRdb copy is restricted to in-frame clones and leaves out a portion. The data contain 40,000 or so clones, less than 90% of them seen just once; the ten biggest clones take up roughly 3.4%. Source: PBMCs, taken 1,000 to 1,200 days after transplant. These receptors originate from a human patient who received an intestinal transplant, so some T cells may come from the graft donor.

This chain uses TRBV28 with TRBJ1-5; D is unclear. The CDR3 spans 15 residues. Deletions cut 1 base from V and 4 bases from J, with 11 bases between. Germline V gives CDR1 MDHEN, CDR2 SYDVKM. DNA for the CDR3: TGTGCCAGCAGTTTATTAAAAGGTTCAAATCAGCCCCAGCATTTT. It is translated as CASSLLKGSNQPQHF.

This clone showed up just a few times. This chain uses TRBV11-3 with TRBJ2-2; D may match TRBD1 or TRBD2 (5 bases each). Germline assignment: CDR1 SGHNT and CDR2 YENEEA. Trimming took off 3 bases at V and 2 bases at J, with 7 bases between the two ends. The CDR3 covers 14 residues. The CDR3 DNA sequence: TGTGCCAGCAGCTTGGGACCAAACACCGGGGAGCTGTTTTTT. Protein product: CASSLGPNTGELFF.

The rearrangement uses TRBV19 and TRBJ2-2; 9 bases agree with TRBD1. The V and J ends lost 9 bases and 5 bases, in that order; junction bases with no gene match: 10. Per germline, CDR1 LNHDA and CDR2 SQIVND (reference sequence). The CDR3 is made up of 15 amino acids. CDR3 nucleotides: TGTGCCAGCATACAGGGGACAGGGCGGACCGGGGAGCTGTTTTTT. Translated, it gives CASIQGTGRTGELFF.

The CDR3 bases are TGTGCCAGCAGCCCGACCGGGGAGCTGTTTTTT. Encoded protein: CASSPTGELFF. V is TRBV7-9 and J is TRBJ2-2, with D unclear. Germline V CDR1 and CDR2: SEHNR, FQNEAQ (reference sequence). The CDR3 spans 11 residues. The V end lost 5 bases, the J end lost 5 bases, and 3 bases lay between the germline ends.

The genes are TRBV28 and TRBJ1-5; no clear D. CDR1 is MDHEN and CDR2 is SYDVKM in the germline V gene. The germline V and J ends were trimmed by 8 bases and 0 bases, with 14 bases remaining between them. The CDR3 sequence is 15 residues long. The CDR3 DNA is TGTGCCAGCGCCGAAGCCCCGTATAGCAATCAGCCCCAGCATTTT. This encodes CASAEAPYSNQPQHF. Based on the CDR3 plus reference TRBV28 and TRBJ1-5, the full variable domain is DVKVTQSSRYLVKRTGEKVFLECVQDMDHENMFWYRQDPGLGLRLIYFSYDVKMKEKGDIPEGYSVSREKKERFSLILESASTNQTSMYLCASAEAPYSNQPQHFGDGTRLSIL.

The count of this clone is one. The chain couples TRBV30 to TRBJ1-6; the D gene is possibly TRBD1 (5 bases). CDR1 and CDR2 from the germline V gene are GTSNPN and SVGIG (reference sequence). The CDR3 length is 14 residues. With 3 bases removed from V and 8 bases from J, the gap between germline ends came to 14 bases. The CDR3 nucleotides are TGTGCCTGGAGAATTCAGGGTCGGGATTCACCCCTCCACTTT. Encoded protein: CAWRIQGRDSPLHF.

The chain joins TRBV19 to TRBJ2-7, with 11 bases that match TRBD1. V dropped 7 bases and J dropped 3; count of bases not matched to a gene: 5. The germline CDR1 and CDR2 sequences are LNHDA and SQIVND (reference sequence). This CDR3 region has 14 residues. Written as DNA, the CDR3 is TGTGCCAGTACCCCAGGGACAGGGGGCTACGAGCAGTACTTC. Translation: CASTPGTGGYEQYF.

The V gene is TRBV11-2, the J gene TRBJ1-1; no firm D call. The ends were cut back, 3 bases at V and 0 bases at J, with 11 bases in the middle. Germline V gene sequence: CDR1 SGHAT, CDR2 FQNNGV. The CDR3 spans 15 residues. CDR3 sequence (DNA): TGTGCCAGCAGCTTGGGGTTAGGTGTGAACACTGAAGCTTTCTTT. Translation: CASSLGLGVNTEAFF.

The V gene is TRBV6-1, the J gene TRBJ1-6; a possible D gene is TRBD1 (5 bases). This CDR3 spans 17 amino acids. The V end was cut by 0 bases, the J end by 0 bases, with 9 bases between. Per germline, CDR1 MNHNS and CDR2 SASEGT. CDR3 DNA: TGTGCCAGCAGTGAAGCGGGAGGGGCCTCCTATAATTCACCCCTCCACTTT. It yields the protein CASSEAGGASYNSPLHF.

This CDR3 reads CASSLASGNTIYF. CDR3 DNA sequence: TGCGCCAGCAGCTTGGCCTCTGGAAACACCATATATTTT. This chain joins TRBV5-1 and TRBJ1-3, with D unresolved. With 0 bases removed from V and 0 bases from J, the gap between germline ends came to 1 base. Germline CDR1 is SGHRS and CDR2 is YFSETQ. CDR3 length: 13 amino acids. Combining the CDR3 with reference TRBV5-1 and TRBJ1-3 gives the whole variable domain KAGVTQTPRYLIKTRGQQVTLSCSPISGHRSVSWYQQTPGQGLQFLFEYFSETQRNKGNFPGRFSGRQFSNSRSEMNVSTLELGDSALYLCASSLASGNTIYFGEGSWLTVV.

The CDR3 sequence: CASPSRTTPQFF. The CDR3 nucleotides read TGTGCCAGCCCCTCGAGGACCACCCCCCAGTTCTTC. This chain connects TRBV27 to TRBJ2-1; D remains unclear. CDR3 length: 12 amino acids. CDR1 MNHEY and CDR2 SMNVEV come from the germline V gene (reference sequence). Trimming removed 8 bases at V and 13 bases at J, with 18 bases between.

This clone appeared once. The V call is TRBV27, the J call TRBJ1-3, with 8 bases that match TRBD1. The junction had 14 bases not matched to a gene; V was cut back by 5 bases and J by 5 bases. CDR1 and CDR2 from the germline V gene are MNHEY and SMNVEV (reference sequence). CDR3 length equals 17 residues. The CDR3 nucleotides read TGTGCCAGCAGTCCTTCTTTGCTCCGGACAGGGAGAAACACCATATATTTT. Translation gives CASSPSLLRTGRNTIYF.

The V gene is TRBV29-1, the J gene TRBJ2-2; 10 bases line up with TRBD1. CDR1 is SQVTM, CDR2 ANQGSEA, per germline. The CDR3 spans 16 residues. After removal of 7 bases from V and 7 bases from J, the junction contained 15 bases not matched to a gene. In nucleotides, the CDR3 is TGCAGCGCCCTTAAACCGGGACAGGGGTACGGCGGGGAGCTGTTTTTT. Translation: CSALKPGQGYGGELFF.

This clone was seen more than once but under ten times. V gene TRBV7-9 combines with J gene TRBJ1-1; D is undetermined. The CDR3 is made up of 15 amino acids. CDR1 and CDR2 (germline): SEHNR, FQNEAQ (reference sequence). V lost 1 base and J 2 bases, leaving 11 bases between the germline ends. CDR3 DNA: TGTGCCAGCAGCTTAGGTTCGGGGTTTAACACTGAAGCTTTCTTT. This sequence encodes CASSLGSGFNTEAFF. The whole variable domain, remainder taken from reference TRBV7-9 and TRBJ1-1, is DTGVSQNPRHKITKRGQNVTFRCDPISEHNRLYWYRQTLGQGPEFLTYFQNEAQLEKSRLLSDRFSAERPKGSFSTLEIQRTEQGDSAMYLCASSLGSGFNTEAFFGQGTRLTVV.

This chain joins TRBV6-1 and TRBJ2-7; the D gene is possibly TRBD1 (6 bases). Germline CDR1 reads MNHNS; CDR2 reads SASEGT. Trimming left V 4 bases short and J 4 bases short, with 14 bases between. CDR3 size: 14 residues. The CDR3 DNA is TGTGCCAGCAGTGTATCAGGGGTTACTTACGAGCAGTACTTC. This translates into CASSVSGVTYEQYF.

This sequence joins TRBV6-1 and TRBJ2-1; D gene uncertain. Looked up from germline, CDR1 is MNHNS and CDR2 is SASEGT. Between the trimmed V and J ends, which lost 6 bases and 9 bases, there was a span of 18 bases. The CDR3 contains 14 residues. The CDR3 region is CASRKTTPGGEQFF. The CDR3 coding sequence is TGTGCCAGCAGAAAGACGACCCCGGGCGGTGAGCAGTTCTTC.

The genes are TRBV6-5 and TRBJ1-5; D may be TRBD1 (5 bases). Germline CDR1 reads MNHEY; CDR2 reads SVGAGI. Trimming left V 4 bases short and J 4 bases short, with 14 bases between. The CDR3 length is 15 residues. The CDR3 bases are TGTGCCAGCAGTTCTCGGGGGGGTAGAAATCAGCCCCAGCATTTT. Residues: CASSSRGGRNQPQHF.

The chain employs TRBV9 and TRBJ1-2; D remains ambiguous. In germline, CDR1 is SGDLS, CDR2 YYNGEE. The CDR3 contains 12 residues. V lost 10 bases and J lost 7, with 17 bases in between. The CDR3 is CAVGKWICGYTF. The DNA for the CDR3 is TGTGCCGTAGGCAAGTGGATTTGTGGCTACACCTTC.

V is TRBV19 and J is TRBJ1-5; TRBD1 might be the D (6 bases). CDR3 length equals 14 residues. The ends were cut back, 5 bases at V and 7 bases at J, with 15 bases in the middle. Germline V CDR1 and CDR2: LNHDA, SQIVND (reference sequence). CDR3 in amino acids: CASSWGGGGQPQHF. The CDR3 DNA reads TGTGCCAGTAGTTGGGGCGGGGGCGGACAGCCCCAGCATTTT.

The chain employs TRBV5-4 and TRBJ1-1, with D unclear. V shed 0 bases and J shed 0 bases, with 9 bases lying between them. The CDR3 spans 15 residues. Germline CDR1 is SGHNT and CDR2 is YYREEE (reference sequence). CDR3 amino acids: CASSLGPRVNTEAFF. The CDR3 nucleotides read TGTGCCAGCAGCTTGGGGCCTAGGGTGAACACTGAAGCTTTCTTT.